Sequencing of this T cell receptor (beta chain) was carried out in a study of T cells after posttransplantation cyclophosphamide. Findings and caveats of the study: Later blood repertoires were often dominated by clones from the donor CD8+ memory compartment. Skin or GI-infiltrating T cells shared few TRB sequences with blood. Recipient CMV seropositivity and CMV reactivation strongly tracked TRB clonality.

Treatment was busulfan-fludarabine conditioning, a marrow graft, and cyclophosphamide on days +3 and +4. The data were produced by immunoSEQ multiplex PCR, yet TCRdb's version contains in-frame clones alone and is incomplete. Altogether fewer than 13,000 clones are present, 65% to 85% being singletons, with the ten largest covering roughly 5.2%. In regard to this clone: Its cognate antigen is unknown.

The ends lost 4 bases at V and 2 bases at J; junction bases unmatched: 2. The CDR3 consists of 15 residues. Germline CDR1 LNHDA, CDR2 SQIVND (reference sequence). This sequence joins TRBV19 and TRBJ2-6; 7 bases line up with TRBD1. The specimen comprised PBMCs, sampled after allogeneic stem cell transplant with posttransplant cyclophosphamide. The receptor's source is a female patient in her forties or fifties who received an allogeneic stem cell transplant from a related donor, was CMV-positive, and had no GVHD. The graft donor may be the source of some T cells. CDR3 residues: CASSTGTAGANVLTF. CDR3 in DNA: TGTGCCAGTAGTACCGGGACAGCTGGGGCCAACGTCCTGACTTTC.